The source of this T cell receptor (beta chain) is a study of cytomegalovirus exposure and HLA in healthy donors. Study-level results: The finding came from a later analysis; first-cohort TCR clusters tended to co-occur in the 130 or so validation repertoires. Cytomegalovirus-associated status was assigned to 150 to 200 TCR beta chains. Rarity held for most TCR sequences, but there were some public TCRs that occurred in many donors.

Note on this clone: Its antigen is undetermined.

The germline V and J ends were trimmed by 3 bases and 4 bases, with 10 bases remaining between them. The CDR3 is made up of 13 amino acids. Germline values: CDR1 SGHNT, CDR2 YENEEA. Profiling relied on immunoSEQ multiplex PCR, and the TCRdb table lists in-frame clones only, not all of them. Among some 86,000 clones, approximately 94% were seen once, and the ten largest hold approximately 4%. The rearrangement uses TRBV11-3 and TRBJ2-7; TRBD2 is a possible D gene (6 bases). The sequenced sample consisted of PBMCs. This TCR came from a woman aged 25 to 39 in good health and CMV-seronegative. For the CDR3, the DNA is TGTGCCAGCAGCTTGGAGGGGAGATACGAGCAGTACTTC. Its translation is CASSLEGRYEQYF.